The present TCR beta chain was sequenced within a study of OX40 agonist ivuxolimab in advanced cancers. This CDR3 is 15 amino acids long. The ends lost 5 bases at V and 6 bases at J; junction bases unmatched: 12. Germline V gives CDR1 SEHNR, CDR2 FQNEAQ (reference sequence). This table comes from immunoSEQ multiplex PCR, and its TCRdb copy is limited to in-frame clones, with some not included. The sample comprises about 17,000 clones, 65% to 80% of which are singletons, and about a quarter rests with the top ten. This clone was counted ten times or more. At baseline, cycle 4 day 1, and cycle 7 day 1, blood was sampled.

This rearrangement joins TRBV7-9 to TRBJ2-7; 8 bases are shared with TRBD1. Specimen: CD4+ or CD8+ T cells sorted from blood, collected in a trial of the OX40 agonist ivuxolimab. The sequence was obtained from an adult with an advanced solid tumor such as melanoma, head and neck, liver or kidney cancer. CDR3 sequence reads: CASSPPAGTGSEQYF. CDR3 DNA sequence: TGTGCCAGCAGCCCCCCCGCCGGGACAGGAAGCGAGCAGTACTTC.